This TCR beta chain derives from a study of blood T cell repertoires in COVID-19. Study details: Samples came from the United States, Italy and Spain, spanning acute and convalescent COVID-19. Sources were T cells, B-cell-depleted T cells, or PBMCs; the material itself was cDNA or gDNA.

Assay: immunoSEQ multiplex PCR; the TCRdb copy retains only in-frame clones and omits some. The data hold about 340,000 clones, with 91% observed a single time. The V and J ends lost 2 bases and 4 bases respectively, with 8 bases between them. Germline CDR1 MNHEY, CDR2 SMNVEV (reference sequence). The CDR3 length is 13 residues. This chain links TRBV27 with TRBJ2-5, with a tentative D call TRBD2 (6 bases). This sequence was found in a woman aged 18-35 years who had recovered from COVID-19. Sample: peripheral blood. CDR3 sequence reads: CASSLHGRETQYF. CDR3 nucleotide sequence: TGTGCCAGCAGTTTACACGGGAGAGAGACCCAGTACTTC.